Given below is one T cell receptor (beta chain) in context. Its specificity is unknown. The repertoire was sequenced with immunoSEQ multiplex PCR; TCRdb's copy has only in-frame clones and lacks some. The repertoire has 130,000 to 150,000 clones, about 91% of them found once; the top ten carry about 15%. This entry belongs to a study of T cell responses to AZD1222 COVID-19 vaccine. General observations from the study: Researchers took repertoire samples only after the peak T cell response had come. The study reported that nearly half of spike-specific TCRs target unmutated variant regions. When two AZD1222 doses had been given, Spike-specific TCR breadth and depth rose.

The CDR3 is made up of 14 amino acids. The V end lost 5 bases, the J end lost 5 bases, and 15 bases lay between the germline ends. Germline-derived CDR1 and CDR2 are MDHEN and SYDVKM. The chain employs TRBV28 and TRBJ1-2; D is possibly TRBD1 (5 bases). The material was peripheral blood, obtained on day 0 of AZD1222 vaccination. The clonotype comes from an adult in good health. CDR3 protein: CASSLETDLYGYTF. For the CDR3, the DNA is TGTGCCAGCAGTCTCGAGACAGATCTTTATGGCTACACCTTC.